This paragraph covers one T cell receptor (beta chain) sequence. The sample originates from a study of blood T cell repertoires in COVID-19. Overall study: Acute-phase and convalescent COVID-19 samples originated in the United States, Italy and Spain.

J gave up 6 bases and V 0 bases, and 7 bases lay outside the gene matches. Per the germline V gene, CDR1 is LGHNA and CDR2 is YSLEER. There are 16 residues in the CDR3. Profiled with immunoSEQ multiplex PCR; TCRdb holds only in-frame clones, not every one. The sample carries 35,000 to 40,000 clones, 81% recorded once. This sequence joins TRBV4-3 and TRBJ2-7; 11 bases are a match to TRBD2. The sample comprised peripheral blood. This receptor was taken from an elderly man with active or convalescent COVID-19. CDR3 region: CASSQDATSGTPEQYF. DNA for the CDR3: TGCGCCAGCAGCCAAGACGCGACTAGCGGGACCCCCGAGCAGTACTTC.